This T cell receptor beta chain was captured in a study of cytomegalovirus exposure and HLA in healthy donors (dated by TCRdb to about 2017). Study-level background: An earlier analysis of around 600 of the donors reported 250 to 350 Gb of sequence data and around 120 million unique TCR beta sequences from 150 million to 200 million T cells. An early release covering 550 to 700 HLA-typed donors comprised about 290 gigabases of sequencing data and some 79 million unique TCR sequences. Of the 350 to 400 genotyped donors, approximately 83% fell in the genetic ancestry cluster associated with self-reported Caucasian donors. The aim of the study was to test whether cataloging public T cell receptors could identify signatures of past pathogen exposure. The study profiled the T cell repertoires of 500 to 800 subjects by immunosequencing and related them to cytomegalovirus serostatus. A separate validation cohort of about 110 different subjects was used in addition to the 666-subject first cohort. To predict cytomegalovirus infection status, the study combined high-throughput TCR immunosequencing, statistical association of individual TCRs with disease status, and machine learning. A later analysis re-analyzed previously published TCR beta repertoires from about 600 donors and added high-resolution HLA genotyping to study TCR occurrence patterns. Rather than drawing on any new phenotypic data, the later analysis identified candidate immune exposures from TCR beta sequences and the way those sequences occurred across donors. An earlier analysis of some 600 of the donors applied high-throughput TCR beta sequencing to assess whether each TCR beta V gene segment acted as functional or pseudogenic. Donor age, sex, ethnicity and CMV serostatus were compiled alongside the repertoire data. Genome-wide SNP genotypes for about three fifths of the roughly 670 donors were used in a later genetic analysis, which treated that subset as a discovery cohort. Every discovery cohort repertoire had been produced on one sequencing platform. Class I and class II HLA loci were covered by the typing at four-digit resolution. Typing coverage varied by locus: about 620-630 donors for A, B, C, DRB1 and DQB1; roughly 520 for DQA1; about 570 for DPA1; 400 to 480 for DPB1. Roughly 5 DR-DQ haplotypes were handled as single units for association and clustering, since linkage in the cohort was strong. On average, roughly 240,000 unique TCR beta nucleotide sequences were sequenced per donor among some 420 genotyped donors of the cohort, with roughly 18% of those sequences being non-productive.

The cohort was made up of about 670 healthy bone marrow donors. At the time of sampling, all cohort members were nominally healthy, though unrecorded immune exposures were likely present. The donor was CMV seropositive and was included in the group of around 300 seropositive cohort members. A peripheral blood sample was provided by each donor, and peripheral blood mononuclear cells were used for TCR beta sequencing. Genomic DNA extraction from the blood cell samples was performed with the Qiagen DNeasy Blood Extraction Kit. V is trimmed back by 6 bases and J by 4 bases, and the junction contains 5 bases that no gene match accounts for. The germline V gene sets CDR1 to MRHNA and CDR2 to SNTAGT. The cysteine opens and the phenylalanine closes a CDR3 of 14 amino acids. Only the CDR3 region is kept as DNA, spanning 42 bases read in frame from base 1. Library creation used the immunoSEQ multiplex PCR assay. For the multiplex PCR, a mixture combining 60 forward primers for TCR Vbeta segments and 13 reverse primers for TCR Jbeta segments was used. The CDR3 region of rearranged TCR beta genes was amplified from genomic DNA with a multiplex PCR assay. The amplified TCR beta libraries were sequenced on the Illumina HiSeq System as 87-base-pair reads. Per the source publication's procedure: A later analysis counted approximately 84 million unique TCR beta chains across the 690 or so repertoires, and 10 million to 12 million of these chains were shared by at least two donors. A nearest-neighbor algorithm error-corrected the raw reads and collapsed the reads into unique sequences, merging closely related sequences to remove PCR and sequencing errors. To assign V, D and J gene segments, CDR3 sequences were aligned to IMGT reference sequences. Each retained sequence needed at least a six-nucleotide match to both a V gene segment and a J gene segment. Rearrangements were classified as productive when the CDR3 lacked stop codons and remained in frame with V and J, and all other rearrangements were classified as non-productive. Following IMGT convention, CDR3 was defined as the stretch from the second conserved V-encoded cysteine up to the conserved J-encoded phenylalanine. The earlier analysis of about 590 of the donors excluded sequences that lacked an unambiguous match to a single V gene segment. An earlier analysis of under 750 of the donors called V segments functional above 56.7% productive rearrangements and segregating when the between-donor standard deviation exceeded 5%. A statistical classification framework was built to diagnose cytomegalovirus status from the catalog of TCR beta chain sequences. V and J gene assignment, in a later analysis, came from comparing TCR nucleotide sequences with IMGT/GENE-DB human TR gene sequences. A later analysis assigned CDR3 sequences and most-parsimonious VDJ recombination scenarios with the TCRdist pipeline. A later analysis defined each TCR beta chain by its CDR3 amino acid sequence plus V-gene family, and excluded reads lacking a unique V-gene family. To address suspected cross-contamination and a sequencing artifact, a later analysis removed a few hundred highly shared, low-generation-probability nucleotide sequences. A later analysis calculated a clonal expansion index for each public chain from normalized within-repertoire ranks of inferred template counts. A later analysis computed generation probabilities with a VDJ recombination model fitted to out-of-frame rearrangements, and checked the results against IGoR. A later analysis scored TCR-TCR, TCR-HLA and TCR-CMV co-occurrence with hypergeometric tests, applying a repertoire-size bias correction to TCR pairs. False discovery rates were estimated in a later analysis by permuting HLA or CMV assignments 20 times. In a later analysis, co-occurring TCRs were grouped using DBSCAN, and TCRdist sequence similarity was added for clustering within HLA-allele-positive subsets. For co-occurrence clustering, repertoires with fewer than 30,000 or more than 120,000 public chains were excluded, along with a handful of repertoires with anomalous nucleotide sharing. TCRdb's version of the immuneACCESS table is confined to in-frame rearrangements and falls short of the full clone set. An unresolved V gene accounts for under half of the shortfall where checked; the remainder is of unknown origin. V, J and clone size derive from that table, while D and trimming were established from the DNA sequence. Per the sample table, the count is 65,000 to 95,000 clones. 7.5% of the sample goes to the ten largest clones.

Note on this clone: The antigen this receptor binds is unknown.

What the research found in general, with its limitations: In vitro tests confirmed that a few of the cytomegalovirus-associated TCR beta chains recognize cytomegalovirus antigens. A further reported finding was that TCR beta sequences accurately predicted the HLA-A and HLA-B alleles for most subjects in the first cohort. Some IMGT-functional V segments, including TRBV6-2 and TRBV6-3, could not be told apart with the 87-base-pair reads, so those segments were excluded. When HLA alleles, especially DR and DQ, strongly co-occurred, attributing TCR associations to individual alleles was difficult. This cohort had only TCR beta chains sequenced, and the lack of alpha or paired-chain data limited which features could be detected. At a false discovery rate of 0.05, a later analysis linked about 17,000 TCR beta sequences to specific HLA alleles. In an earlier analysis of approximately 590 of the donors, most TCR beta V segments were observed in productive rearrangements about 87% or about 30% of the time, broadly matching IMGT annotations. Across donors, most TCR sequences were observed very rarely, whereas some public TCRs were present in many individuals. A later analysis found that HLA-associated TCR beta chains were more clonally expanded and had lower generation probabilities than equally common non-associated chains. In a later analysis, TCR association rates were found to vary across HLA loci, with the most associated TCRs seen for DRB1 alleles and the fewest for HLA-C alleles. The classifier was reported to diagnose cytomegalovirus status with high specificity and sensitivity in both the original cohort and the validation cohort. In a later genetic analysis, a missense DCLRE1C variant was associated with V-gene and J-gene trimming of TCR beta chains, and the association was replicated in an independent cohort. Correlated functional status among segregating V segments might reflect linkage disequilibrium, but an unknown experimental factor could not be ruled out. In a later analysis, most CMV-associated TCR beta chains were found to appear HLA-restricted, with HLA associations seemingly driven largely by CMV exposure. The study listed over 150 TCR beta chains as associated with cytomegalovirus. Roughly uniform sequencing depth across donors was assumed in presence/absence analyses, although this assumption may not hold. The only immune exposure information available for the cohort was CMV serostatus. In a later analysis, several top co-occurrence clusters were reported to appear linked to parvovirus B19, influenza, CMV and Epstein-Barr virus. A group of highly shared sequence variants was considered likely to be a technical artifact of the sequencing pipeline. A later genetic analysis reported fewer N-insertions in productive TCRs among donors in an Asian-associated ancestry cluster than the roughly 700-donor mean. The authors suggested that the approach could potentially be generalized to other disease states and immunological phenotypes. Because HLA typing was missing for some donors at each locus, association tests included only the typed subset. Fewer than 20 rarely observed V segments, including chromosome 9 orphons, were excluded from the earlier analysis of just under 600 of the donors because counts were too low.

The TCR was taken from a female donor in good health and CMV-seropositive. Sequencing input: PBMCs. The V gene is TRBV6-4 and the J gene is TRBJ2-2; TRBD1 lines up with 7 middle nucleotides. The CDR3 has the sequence CASRGDRVTGELFF. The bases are TGTGCCAGCAGAGGAGACAGGGTCACCGGGGAGCTGTTTTTT.